This T cell receptor beta chain emerged from a study of T cell responses to AZD1222 COVID-19 vaccine. Study results and caveats: White British ancestry dominated among donors, who included more females, and clonal diversity was possibly underestimated.

On this clone: The antigen is undetermined.

TCRdb keeps only in-frame clones here, not all; method: immunoSEQ multiplex PCR. Here the sample spans some 130,000 clones, under 95% being singletons. This CDR3 has 15 residues. The V gene end was trimmed by 3 bases and the J gene end by 7 bases; junction bases not matched to a gene: 11. Germline V gives CDR1 WSHSY, CDR2 SAAADI. The rearrangement joins TRBV10-2 to TRBJ1-1; 7 nucleotides agree with TRBD1. Source: peripheral blood, taken 28 days after the second AZD1222 dose. The receptor comes from an adult who received the AZD1222 COVID-19 vaccine. The CDR3 sequence is CASSEKIWRDSEAFF. DNA of the CDR3: TGCGCCAGCAGTGAAAAAATTTGGCGGGACAGTGAAGCTTTCTTT.